A selection of T cell receptor beta chains follows, all from one sample in a study of blood T cells in healthy people across ages. TCRdb fed the 5' RACE reads into MiXCR, producing one record per CDR3 protein. Of about 1,400,000 distinct CDR3 sequences listed, around 59% are singletons. The sample taken for sequencing was blood. All receptors come from a man aged 18 to 30 in good health. Each CDR3 is given with its conserved first and last residue. A D gene is named only where the DNA matches it firmly. Not all rows give a size; the values are once, few, many and, for expanded clones, a class.

>-|-|TRBJ1-2|TRBV21-1
TGTGCCAGCAGCAGCGCGATAGGACAGGGCCGTGGCTACACCTTC
CASSSAIGQGRGYTF
>-|-|TRBJ1-6|TRBV27
TGTGCCAGCAGTTTGTGGGGGGCCTCACCCCTCCACTTT
CASSLWGASPLHF
>-|once|TRBJ1-1|TRBV6-2/TRBV6-3
TGTGCCAGCAGTCCGGAGGGGGGTGCGAACACTGAAGCTTTCTTT
CASSPEGGANTEAFF
>TRBD1|-|TRBJ1-6|TRBV27
TGTGCCAGCAGTTTAAAGCCTCCGGGACAGCTCTATAATTCACCCCTCCACTTT
CASSLKPPGQLYNSPLHF
>TRBD2|-|TRBJ2-3|TRBV9
TGTGCCAGCAGCGTAGCGGGGGGGCCAGCAGATACGCAGTATTTT
CASSVAGGPADTQYF
>-|-|TRBJ1-6|TRBV7-8
TGTGCCAGCAGCTGGGCCAATAATTCACCCCTCCACTTT
CASSWANNSPLHF
>-|few|TRBJ2-7|TRBV11-2
TGTGCCAGCAGCATTAGCCACTCCTACGAGCAGTACTTC
CASSISHSYEQYF
>-|-|TRBJ2-1|TRBV20-1
TGCAGTGCTAGAGGAAGGGGGACGTCGAAGTTCTTC
CSARGRGTSKFF
>-|-|TRBJ1-2|TRBV20-1
TGCAGGGGCGATGCCGGGACCCACCCTAAAGCTAACTATGGCTACACCTTC
CRGDAGTHPKANYGYTF
>-|-|TRBJ2-4|TRBV5-5
TGTGCCAGCAGCTGGGGCAGACCGGGGACCAAAAACATTCAGTACTTC
CASSWGRPGTKNIQYF
>-|-|TRBJ1-5|TRBV11-2
TGTGCCAGCGGCTGGACGGGTAGCAATCAGCCCCAGCATTTT
CASGWTGSNQPQHF
>TRBD2|few|TRBJ2-7|TRBV4-3
TGCGCCAGCAGCCAAGAAACTAGCGGGGGCCGGGCCTACGAGCAGTACTTC
CASSQETSGGRAYEQYF
>-|few|TRBJ1-6|TRBV20-1
TGCAGTGCTCCGAGGGGGGACTATAATTCACCCCTCCACTTT
CSAPRGDYNSPLHF
>TRBD1|-|TRBJ2-2|TRBV5-1
TGCGCCAGCAGCGTGTCGACAGGGGTTACCGGGGAGCTGTTTTTT
CASSVSTGVTGELFF
>-|-|TRBJ2-7|TRBV6-1
TGTGCCAGCAGGGACAGTTTTTACGAGCAGTACTTC
CASRDSFYEQYF
>-|once|TRBJ1-1|TRBV15
TGTGCCACCAGCAGGGGGAGGGGATTGAACACTGAAGCTTTCTTT
CATSRGRGLNTEAFF
>-|-|TRBJ1-1|TRBV15
TGTGCCACCAGCAGAGCGGGCACTGAAGCTTTCTTT
CATSRAGTEAFF
>-|many|TRBJ2-7|TRBV7-9
TGTGCCAGCACCAAGGGGTCATACGAGCAGTACTTC
CASTKGSYEQYF
>-|-|TRBJ2-7|TRBV7-2
TGTGCCAGCAGCTTCTCTCAGCCCTCCTACGAGCAGTACTTC
CASSFSQPSYEQYF
>TRBD1|-|TRBJ1-4|TRBV7-9
TGTGCCAGCATCGCAACTGTAACAGGGGCAACTGTTGGTGGAAAACTGTTTTTT
CASIATVTGATVGGKLFF
>-|-|TRBJ2-1|TRBV4-2
TGTGCCAGCAGCCATCGCGCGGTTCACTCCTACAATGAGCAGTTCTTC
CASSHRAVHSYNEQFF
>-|-|TRBJ2-3|TRBV4-1
TGCGCCAGCACCCGGAGTGCTTCTAGCACAGATACGCAGTATTTT
CASTRSASSTDTQYF
>-|-|TRBJ1-2|TRBV27
TGTGCCAGCAGTGTTGGGGGGGCCTCTGGCTACACCTTC
CASSVGGASGYTF
>-|-|TRBJ2-5|TRBV4-2
TGTGCCAGCAGCCAAGATAGGAAATTTCGAGAGACCCAGTACTTC
CASSQDRKFRETQYF
>TRBD2|-|TRBJ2-3|TRBV6-1
TGTGCCAGCAGTGCTACCTCGGGACTAGCGGGAGGTAGGGCAGATACGCAGTATTTT
CASSATSGLAGGRADTQYF
>TRBD2|-|TRBJ2-5|TRBV20-1
TGCAGTGCTAGAGATCGCGTAGCGGGGCAAGAGACCCAGTACTTC
CSARDRVAGQETQYF
>-|few|TRBJ2-7|TRBV28
TGTGCCAGCAGTTTACCCGGACAGCACTACGAGCAGTACTTC
CASSLPGQHYEQYF
>-|-|TRBJ1-1|TRBV4-1
TGCGCCAGCAGCCAGTACGGATTAGCTTTCTTT
CASSQYGLAFF
>-|-|TRBJ2-7|TRBV7-7
TGTGCTAACAGCTTAACGGTCAGCTCCTACGAGCAGTACTTC
CANSLTVSSYEQYF
>-|few|TRBJ2-7|TRBV4-3
TGCGCCAGCAGCCAAGGAGGTGGGGGGAGCTCCTACGAGCAGTACTTC
CASSQGGGGSSYEQYF
>TRBD1|few|TRBJ1-1|TRBV6-6
TGTGCCAGCAGTTACGCGACAGGGACCACTGAAGCTTTCTTT
CASSYATGTTEAFF
>-|-|TRBJ2-7|TRBV15
TGTGCCACCAGCAGCCCGGGTCTGGGGGACGAGCAGTACTTC
CATSSPGLGDEQYF
>-|-|TRBJ1-2|TRBV20-1
TGCAGTGCTAGTTCTCCGGGGTCTAACTATGGCTACACCTTC
CSASSPGSNYGYTF
>-|-|TRBJ2-1|TRBV5-8
TGTGCCAGCAGCTGGCGAGGGGCCAATGAGCAGTTCTTC
CASSWRGANEQFF
>TRBD2|-|TRBJ2-5|TRBV5-1
TGCGCCAGCAGCCCCACTAGCGGGGCTCGAAAGACCCAGTACTTC
CASSPTSGARKTQYF
>-|few|TRBJ2-4|TRBV12-3/TRBV12-4
TGTGCCAGCAGTTTATTGGGGGGGCCCTCGGACATTCAGTACTTC
CASSLLGGPSDIQYF
>TRBD1|-|TRBJ1-2|TRBV25-1
TGTGCCAGCAGTGATGCCGGGACAGGAGGCTATGGCTACACCTTC
CASSDAGTGGYGYTF
>TRBD2|-|TRBJ2-1|TRBV10-3
TGTGCCATCAGTCGACTAGCGGGAGGAGGGAATGAGCAGTTCTTC
CAISRLAGGGNEQFF
>-|few|TRBJ2-5|TRBV27
TGTGCCAGCAGTTACGGAATTTTGGAGACCCAGTACTTC
CASSYGILETQYF
>-|-|TRBJ2-1|TRBV4-1
TGCGCCAGCAGCACCAAGACCGGTGTCAGTCGGACCTACAATGAGCAGTTCTTC
CASSTKTGVSRTYNEQFF
>-|-|TRBJ2-6|TRBV4-1
TGCGCCAGCAGCCAAGATGCCAGGGTTGGGGCCAACGTCCTGACTTTC
CASSQDARVGANVLTF
>-|few|TRBJ2-6|TRBV24-1
TGTGCCACCAGTGACCCAACAGAGTCTGGGGCCAACGTCCTGACTTTC
CATSDPTESGANVLTF
>-|few|TRBJ2-7|TRBV11-2
TGTGCCAGCAGCTTAGGACAGAACTCCTACGAGCAGTACTTC
CASSLGQNSYEQYF
>-|few|TRBJ2-7|TRBV12-3/TRBV12-4
TGTGCCAGCAGTCCCCCTGGAGACACCTACGAGCAGTACTTC
CASSPPGDTYEQYF
>-|many|TRBJ2-7|TRBV25-1
TGTGCCAGCAGAGACAGCCCCTACGAGCAGTACTTC
CASRDSPYEQYF
>-|-|TRBJ1-1|TRBV5-1
TGCGCCAGCAGCTTGGGGGGGGCAGGTGGAGGGTACACTGAAGCTTTCTTT
CASSLGGAGGGYTEAFF
>-|-|TRBJ2-7|TRBV7-8
TGTGCCAGCAGCTTAGCGCTGCAGGGAGCGAATGAGCAGTACTTC
CASSLALQGANEQYF
>-|-|TRBJ2-5|TRBV7-6
TGTGCCAGCAGCTTAGACAGGCCAGGGGAGGAGACCCAGTACTTC
CASSLDRPGEETQYF
>TRBD2|-|TRBJ2-1|TRBV12-3/TRBV12-4
TGTGCCAGCAGTCCCCCGGGACTAGCGGGAGGATCCGCCAACAATGAGCAGTTCTTC
CASSPPGLAGGSANNEQFF
>-|-|TRBJ2-1|TRBV3-1
TGTGCCAGCAGCCAAGATCAAAGCGGGCCTACCTACAATGAGCAGTTCTTC
CASSQDQSGPTYNEQFF
>TRBD1|-|TRBJ2-7|TRBV11-1
TGTGCCGGCAGCATCGCCGGGACAGGGAATTACGAGCAGTACTTC
CAGSIAGTGNYEQYF
>-|many|TRBJ2-3|TRBV27
TGTGCCAGCAGCTGGGGTAGCACAGATACGCAGTATTTT
CASSWGSTDTQYF
>-|-|TRBJ2-5|TRBV7-9
TGTGCCAGCAGTATTGACAGTACCTACAATGAGCAGTACTTC
CASSIDSTYNEQYF
>-|-|TRBJ1-6|TRBV4-1
TGCGCCAGCAGCCAAGATTGGGGGTATTCACCCCTCCACTTT
CASSQDWGYSPLHF